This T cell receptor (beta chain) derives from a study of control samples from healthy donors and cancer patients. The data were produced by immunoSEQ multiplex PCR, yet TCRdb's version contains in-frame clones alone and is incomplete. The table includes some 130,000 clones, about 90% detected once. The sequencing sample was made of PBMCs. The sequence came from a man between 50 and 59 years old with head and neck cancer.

The CDR3 DNA sequence: TGTGCCAGCAGTTCCGCGACAGAAAAGGGCTACGAGCAGTACTTC. Translated, it gives CASSSATEKGYEQYF. V gene TRBV6-6 combines with J gene TRBJ2-7, with D possibly being TRBD1 (5 bases). The CDR3 sequence is 15 residues long. V was clipped by 4 bases and J by 3 bases, with 16 bases between them. Germline-derived CDR1 and CDR2 are MNHNY and SVGAGI (reference sequence).